A selection of T cell receptor beta chains follows, all from one sample in a study of T-cell reconstitution after alpha-beta-depleted transplantation in children. MiXCR was run by TCRdb on the PCR reads, yielding one entry per CDR3 protein. The table shows 640,000 or so distinct CDR3 sequences, with approximately 16% occurring only once. The source was PBMCs from the stem cell graft donor, collected from the stem cell graft. The receptors here all came from a human donor who donated a stem cell graft to a child with acute myeloid leukemia. CDR3s include the opening cysteine and the closing phenylalanine or tryptophan. D genes are given only for firm matches. Size tells how often a clone was seen (once, few, many) or the class of an expanded clone, and some rows leave it out.

v_call	j_call	d_call	clone_size	cdr3_aa	cdr3_nt
TRBV27	TRBJ1-1	TRBD1	few	CASNTGQGGSEAFF	TGTGCCAGCAATACCGGACAGGGGGGGTCTGAAGCTTTCTTT
TRBV21-1	TRBJ2-1	.	.	CASSPREGTGEDNEQFF	TGTGCCAGCAGCCCCAGAGAGGGGACAGGGGAAGACAATGAGCAGTTCTTC
TRBV28	TRBJ2-5	TRBD1	few	CASSTRTGGPQETQYF	TGTGCCAGCAGTACCCGGACAGGGGGTCCCCAAGAGACCCAGTACTTC
TRBV7-2	TRBJ1-1	.	few	CASSYTGTEAFF	TGTGCCAGCAGCTATACAGGCACTGAAGCTTTCTTT
TRBV12-3/TRBV12-4	TRBJ1-1	.	many	CATFIREGDTEAFF	TGTGCCACCTTCATCCGGGAGGGGGACACTGAAGCTTTCTTT
TRBV18	TRBJ1-2	.	.	CASSPERVDGYTF	TGTGCCAGTTCACCGGAGAGGGTAGATGGCTACACCTTC
TRBV29-1	TRBJ1-5	.	many	CSVAKNSNQPQHF	TGCAGCGTTGCCAAAAATAGCAATCAGCCCCAGCATTTT
TRBV11-3	TRBJ2-5	TRBD2	.	CASSLVSGGTQYF	TGTGCCAGCAGCTTAGTTAGCGGGGGGACCCAGTACTTC
TRBV28	TRBJ1-2	.	.	CASSLPDSLYGYTF	TGTGCCAGCAGTTTACCAGACAGCCTCTATGGCTACACCTTC
TRBV29-1	TRBJ2-1	TRBD2	many	CSLGLAANEQFF	TGCAGCCTCGGACTAGCGGCGAATGAGCAGTTCTTC
TRBV20-1	TRBJ2-4	TRBD2	many	CSAKRAGTSGNLAKNIQYF	TGCAGTGCTAAAAGGGCCGGGACTAGCGGGAACCTAGCCAAAAACATTCAGTACTTC
TRBV12-3/TRBV12-4	TRBJ1-1	.	many	CASSLWGVMNTEAFF	TGTGCCAGCAGTTTATGGGGGGTCATGAACACTGAAGCTTTCTTT
TRBV12-3/TRBV12-4	TRBJ2-4	TRBD1	many	CASTRGRDIQYF	TGTGCCAGCACCAGGGGGAGAGACATTCAGTACTTC
TRBV7-2	TRBJ2-3	.	many	CASSVLGTSTDTQYF	TGTGCCAGCAGCGTCCTAGGGACCTCTACAGATACGCAGTATTTT
TRBV20-1	TRBJ2-1	TRBD2	.	CSAPGSRAQGGDEQFF	TGCAGTGCCCCCGGCTCCCGGGCCCAGGGAGGGGATGAGCAGTTCTTC
TRBV18	TRBJ2-7	TRBD1	few	CASSRRQGSESYEQYF	TGTGCCAGCTCACGTAGACAGGGAAGCGAATCCTACGAGCAGTACTTC
TRBV20-1	TRBJ2-1	.	many	CSAPRRAAISYNEQFF	TGCAGTGCGCCTCGGAGGGCAGCGATCTCCTACAATGAGCAGTTCTTC
TRBV20-1	TRBJ2-1	.	many	CSARPRGAGSWTQFF	TGCAGTGCTAGACCCCGAGGGGCGGGTTCGTGGACCCAGTTCTTC
TRBV29-1	TRBJ2-7	.	many	CSVVGGGNEQYF	TGCAGCGTTGTGGGGGGAGGCAACGAGCAGTACTTC
TRBV7-2	TRBJ2-7	.	many	CASSLLSTVLAYEQYF	TGTGCCAGCAGCTTATTGTCCACCGTCCTAGCCTACGAGCAGTACTTC
TRBV20-1	TRBJ2-3	TRBD2	many	CSARLLASSDTQYF	TGCAGTGCTCGCCTACTAGCGTCGTCAGATACGCAGTATTTT
TRBV12-3/TRBV12-4	TRBJ1-1	.	many	CASSLLKYMNTEAFF	TGTGCCAGCAGTTTACTCAAATACATGAACACTGAAGCTTTCTTT